This T cell receptor beta chain was sequenced during a study of shared clonotypes between healthy human individuals (dated by TCRdb to the early 2020s). A note on the overall study: Two women and a few men aged 18 to 49 years were included in the cohort. Per donor, three plates each were used for CD4 naive and CD4 memory, two for CD8 naive, and one for CD8 memory. To estimate repertoire size and how much clonotypes are shared between individuals, the study performed deep sequencing of blood TCR repertoires from about five healthy adults. To increase sequencing depth and limit assay-specific biases, TCR repertoire library preparation and sequencing were carried out by different laboratories using diverse techniques. Per donor, leukapheresis produced somewhere between about 0.94 and 9.5 billion PBMCs. The paper as a whole reports these results and caveats: Compared with non-shared clonotypes, clonotypes shared by all four sorted-subset donors had higher generation probabilities. Sampling was restricted to blood, and TCR repertoires in tissues likely differ from the TCR repertoires found in blood. Larger estimated clonotype richness was generally found for naive subsets than for memory subsets. Pairwise subsampling led to the expectation that sequencing depth would affect the degree of clonotype sharing among donors. Even with the large sequencing depth, rarefaction of the sorted-subset datasets indicated that sequencing was incomplete. Across a handful of donors, 4.5% to 6.5% of naive CD4, approximately 3.5% of naive CD8, 2.3% of memory CD4, and roughly 0.4% of memory CD8 clonotypes were shared. Because the study included only a small number of donors, the genetic and exposure-history diversity represented was limited.

V sheds 7 bases and J sheds 4 bases, leaving 14 bases between their ends. The germline V gene yields SGHRS for CDR1 and YFSETQ for CDR2. The cysteine opens and the phenylalanine closes a CDR3 of 13 amino acids. Only the CDR3 portion is preserved as DNA: 39 bases, with reading frame beginning at the first base. Healthy HIV-negative adults with no recently reported acute infections or vaccinations were included as donors. Only Caucasian adults living in Nashville, Tennessee, USA were represented among the donors. CD4+ T cells were enriched by magnetic negative selection; naive cells were then positively selected on CD45RA, and the negative fraction formed the memory subset. Blood was collected by leukapheresis, and PBMCs were isolated by Ficoll-Histopaque density gradient centrifugation and then cryopreserved in liquid nitrogen vapor phase. Analytical flow cytometry was used to check the purity and quantity of each magnetically sorted T cell population. From each sorted fraction, genomic DNA was isolated and quantified by UV absorbance on a Nanodrop 2000c.

TCR CDR3 regions were amplified from genomic DNA by multiplex PCR using the deep immunoSEQ assay. For each cell subset, the extracted genomic DNA was distributed evenly across all wells of several immunoSEQ 96-well plates, and each plate served as one replicate. Each replicate PCR for sorted subsets received around 200 ng genomic DNA, equal to roughly 30,000 T cell genomes. Purified libraries were quantified with a Qubit 3.0 fluorometer, sized on a Bioanalyzer 2100, and re-quantified with the KAPA Library Quantification kit. Every immunoSEQ 96-well plate was sequenced on a separate single-read 150-cycle Illumina NextSeq 550 flow cell. The original methods were these. Because only junctional sequences without quality scores were contained in the immunoSEQ output, filtering matching that applied to full-length reads could not be performed. To assign V/J genes and CDR3, sequences were annotated using PyIR, a Python wrapper for IgBLAST v1.9, with IMGT germline references. Reads with weak V/J assignments (E-value above 1e-6), missing CDR3, stop codons, out-of-frame junctions, or ambiguous translated residues were removed. V3J clonotypes were defined as sequences sharing an identical inferred V gene, J gene, and CDR3 amino acid sequence. To compute the percentage overlap between repertoires, the number of shared unique clonotypes was divided by the size of the smaller repertoire. Three approaches were used to assess repertoire richness: RTK rarefaction, the Chao1 estimator, and Recon v2.1 estimates of unobserved clonotypes. For all TCRbeta clonotypes obtained by the gDNA method from a few donors, generation probabilities were computed with OLGA. TCRdb took this table from immuneACCESS and kept in-frame rearrangements with V and J called. Such tables lack part of the clones; where checked against another copy, unresolved V genes explain under half of the gap, and the rest is unexplained. D and trimming come from the DNA, and the V and J calls and clone size come from that table. The sample data list 950,000 to 1,200,000 clones, and approximately 80% of these were observed just once. The leading ten clones occupy 0.85% to 1% of the sample.

Points on this clone: This receptor's antigen is unknown. No much larger clonotype is one base removed from it; base qualities were not supplied.

The chain joins TRBV5-1 to TRBJ1-2; matching of 5 bases hints at TRBD1 as the D gene. The clonotype was recovered from a man between 18 and 29 years old in good health. Some clones in this sample may be carry-over from other donors' samples. The sample comprised memory CD4+ T cells from PBMCs. Sample cell subset or site, as interpreted from the label and publication: CD45RA-negative fraction. Here is the DNA: TGCGCCAGCGGGACCACAGGTATCTATGGCTACACCTTC. Its protein product is CASGTTGIYGYTF.